This T cell receptor (beta chain) was sequenced during a study of blood T cell repertoires in COVID-19. The junction had 15 bases not matched to a gene; V was cut back by 10 bases and J by 8 bases. This CDR3 spans 15 amino acids. Looked up from germline, CDR1 is MDHEN and CDR2 is SYDVKM. Measured with immunoSEQ multiplex PCR; TCRdb has only the in-frame clones, and not every one. The sample records under 300,000 clones, over 70% being singletons. V is TRBV28 and J is TRBJ1-4; 8 nucleotides align to TRBD1. This TCR was recovered from a woman of 80 years or more with acute or convalescent COVID-19. The sequenced material came from peripheral blood. This CDR3 is CATLLPRGRREKLFF. The CDR3, as DNA: TGTGCCACCCTTTTGCCCAGGGGGCGCCGAGAAAAACTGTTTTTT.